Included here is one TCR beta chain sequence, with context. This entry belongs to a study of shared clonotypes between healthy human individuals. Study as a whole: Sampling drew on donors who were a couple of women and a few men aged 18 to 49.

An assay was performed, and its level was deep. Sequencing used immunoSEQ multiplex PCR; TCRdb keeps in-frame clones, though not all of them. The data show over a million clones, around 75% seen once. V was pared by 4 bases and J by 11 bases, with 12 bases of the junction left unmatched. The CDR3 totals 14 residues. The germline CDR1 and CDR2 sequences are KGHSH and LQKENI. The chain combines TRBV18 with TRBJ2-7; 9 bases are shared with TRBD2. The TCR was taken from a man between 18 and 29 years old in good health. Sample: memory CD4+ T cells sorted from blood. Subset defined: CD45RA-negative fraction. CDR3 protein: CASSRREGTSWKYF. CDR3 bases: TGTGCCAGCTCACGCAGAGAGGGGACTAGCTGGAAGTACTTC.